This T cell receptor (beta chain) was captured in a study of T-cell reconstitution after alpha-beta-depleted transplantation in children. This clonotype was detected only a few times. Unique molecular identifiers featured in how the TCRbeta library was prepared. One entry per CDR3 protein results from TCRdb running MiXCR on the PCR reads. The sample shows some 530,000 distinct CDR3 sequences, around 13% of them seen only once. The material was PBMCs from the stem cell graft donor, obtained from the stem cell graft. The receptor was derived from a human donor who donated a stem cell graft to a child with combined immunodeficiency.

DNA for the CDR3: TGCAGCGTCGAAATGGACGGCCGCGGCTACAATGAGCAGTTCTTC. This gives the protein CSVEMDGRGYNEQFF. J is TRBJ2-1 and V is TRBV29-1; D is undetermined. This CDR3 spans 15 amino acids. Looked up from germline, CDR1 is SQVTM and CDR2 is ANQGSEA. The V and J ends lost 6 bases and 3 bases respectively, with 18 bases between them.